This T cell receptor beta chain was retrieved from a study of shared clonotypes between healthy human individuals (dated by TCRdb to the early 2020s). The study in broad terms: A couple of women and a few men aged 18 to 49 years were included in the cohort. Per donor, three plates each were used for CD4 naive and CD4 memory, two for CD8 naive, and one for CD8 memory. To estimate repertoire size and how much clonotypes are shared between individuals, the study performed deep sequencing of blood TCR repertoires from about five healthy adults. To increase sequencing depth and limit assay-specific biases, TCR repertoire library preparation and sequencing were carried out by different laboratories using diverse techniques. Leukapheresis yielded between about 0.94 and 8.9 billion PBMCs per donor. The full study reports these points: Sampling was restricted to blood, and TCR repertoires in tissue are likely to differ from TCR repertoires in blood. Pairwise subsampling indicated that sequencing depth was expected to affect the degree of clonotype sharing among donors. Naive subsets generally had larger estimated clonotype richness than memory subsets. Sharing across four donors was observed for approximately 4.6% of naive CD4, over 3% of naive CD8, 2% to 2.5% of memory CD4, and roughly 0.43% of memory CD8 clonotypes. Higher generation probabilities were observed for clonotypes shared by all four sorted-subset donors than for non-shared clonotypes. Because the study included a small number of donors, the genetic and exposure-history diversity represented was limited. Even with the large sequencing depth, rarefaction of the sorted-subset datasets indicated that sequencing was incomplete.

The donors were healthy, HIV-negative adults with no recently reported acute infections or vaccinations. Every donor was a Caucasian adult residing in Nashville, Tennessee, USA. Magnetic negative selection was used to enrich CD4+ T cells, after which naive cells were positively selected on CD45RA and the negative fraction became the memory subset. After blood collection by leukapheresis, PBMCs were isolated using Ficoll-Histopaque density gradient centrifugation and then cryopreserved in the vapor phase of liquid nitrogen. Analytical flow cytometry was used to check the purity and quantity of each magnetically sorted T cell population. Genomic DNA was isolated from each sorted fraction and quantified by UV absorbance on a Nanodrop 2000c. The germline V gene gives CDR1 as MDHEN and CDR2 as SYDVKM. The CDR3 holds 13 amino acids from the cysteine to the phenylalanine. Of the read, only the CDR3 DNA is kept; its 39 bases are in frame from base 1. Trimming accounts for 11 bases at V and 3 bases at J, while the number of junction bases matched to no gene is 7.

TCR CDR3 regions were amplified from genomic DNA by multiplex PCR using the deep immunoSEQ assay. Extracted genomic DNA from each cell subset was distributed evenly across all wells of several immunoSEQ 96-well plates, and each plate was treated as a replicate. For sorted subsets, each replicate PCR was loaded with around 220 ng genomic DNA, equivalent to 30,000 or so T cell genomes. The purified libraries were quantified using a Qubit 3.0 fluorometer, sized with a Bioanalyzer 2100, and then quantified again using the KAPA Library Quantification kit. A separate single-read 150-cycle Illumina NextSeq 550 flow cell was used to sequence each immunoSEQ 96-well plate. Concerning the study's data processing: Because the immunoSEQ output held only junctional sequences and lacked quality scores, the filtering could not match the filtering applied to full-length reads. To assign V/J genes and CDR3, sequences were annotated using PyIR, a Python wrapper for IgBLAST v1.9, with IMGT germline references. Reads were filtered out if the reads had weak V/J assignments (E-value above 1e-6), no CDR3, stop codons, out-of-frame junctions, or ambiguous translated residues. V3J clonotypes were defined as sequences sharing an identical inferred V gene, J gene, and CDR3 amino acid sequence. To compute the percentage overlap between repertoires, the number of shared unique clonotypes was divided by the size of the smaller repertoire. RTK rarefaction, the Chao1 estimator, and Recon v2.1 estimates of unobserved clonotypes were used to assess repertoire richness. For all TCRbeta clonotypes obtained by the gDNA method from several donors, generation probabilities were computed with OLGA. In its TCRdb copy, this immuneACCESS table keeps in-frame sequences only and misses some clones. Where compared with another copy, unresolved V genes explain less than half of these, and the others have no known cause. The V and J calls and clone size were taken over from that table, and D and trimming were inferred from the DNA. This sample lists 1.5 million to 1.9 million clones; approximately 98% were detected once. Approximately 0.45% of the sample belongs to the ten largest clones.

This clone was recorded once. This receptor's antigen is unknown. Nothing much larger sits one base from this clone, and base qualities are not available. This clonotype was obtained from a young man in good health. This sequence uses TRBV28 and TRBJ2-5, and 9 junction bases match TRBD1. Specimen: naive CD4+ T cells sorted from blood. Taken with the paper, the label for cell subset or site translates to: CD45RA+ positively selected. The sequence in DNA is TGTGCCTCAAGAAGGACAGGGGAAGAGACCCAGTACTTC. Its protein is CASRRTGEETQYF. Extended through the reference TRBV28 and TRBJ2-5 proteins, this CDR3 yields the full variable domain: DVKVTQSSRYLVKRTGEKVFLECVQDMDHENMFWYRQDPGLGLRLIYFSYDVKMKEKGDIPEGYSVSREKKERFSLILESASTNQTSMYLCASRRTGEETQYFGPGTRLLVL.